This T cell receptor (beta chain) stems from a study of blood T cells in healthy people across ages. Germline CDR1 reads MNHEY; CDR2 reads SVGAGI. Trimming cost V 5 bases and J 1 base; bases outside gene matches: 3. CDR3 length equals 14 residues. A second PCR of roughly 6 to 12 cycles used a sample-barcoded 5' primer and a J-beta primer mix. TCRdb fed the 5' RACE reads into MiXCR, producing one record per CDR3 protein. The sample records 790,000 or so distinct CDR3 sequences, approximately 53% being singletons. With regard to this clonotype: The antigen is not known.

Study-wide points: In older individuals, TCR beta diversity per million T cells was lower, falling roughly linearly with age. Percentage of naive T cells showed a strong correlation with TCR beta diversity.

The sequenced sample consisted of blood. The clonotype was recovered from a middle-aged man in good health. The rearrangement links TRBV6-5 to TRBJ2-3; 7 nucleotides agree with TRBD2. CDR3 nucleotide sequence: TGTGCCAGCAGTGCGGGACTACGCACAGATACGCAGTATTTT. Translating gives CASSAGLRTDTQYF.